Listed here are 24 T cell receptor beta chains from one sample, sequenced in a study of radiation and T cells in renal cell carcinoma. Measured with immunoSEQ multiplex PCR; TCRdb has only the in-frame clones, and not every one. The sample shows more than 100,000 clones, about 88% of them seen only once. Stated time point: blood 2 weeks post-SBRT. Stated treatment: 15 Gy SBRT to primary tumor, nephrectomy 4 weeks later. Here the sequenced sample was blood, taken from a patient whose treatment included radiotherapy and nephrectomy. The receptor source for this set is a woman in her 70s with renal cell carcinoma.

This chain uses TRBV28 with TRBJ2-3; D possibly matches TRBD1 or TRBD2 (5 bases each). Germline loops: CDR1 MDHEN, CDR2 SYDVKM. The CDR3 totals 12 residues. Trimming cost V 6 bases and J 4 bases, with 8 bases left between them. CDR3 DNA: TGTGCCAGCAGGGGACCTGCAGATACGCAGTATTTT. It encodes CASRGPADTQYF. Full variable domain (outside the CDR3, taken from reference TRBV28 and TRBJ2-3): DVKVTQSSRYLVKRTGEKVFLECVQDMDHENMFWYRQDPGLGLRLIYFSYDVKMKEKGDIPEGYSVSREKKERFSLILESASTNQTSMYLCASRGPADTQYFGPGTRLTVL.

The J gene is TRBJ2-1, the V gene TRBV5-1; D is undetermined. The CDR3 totals 11 residues. The germline V gene has CDR1 SGHRS and CDR2 YFSETQ. V was pared by 7 bases and J by 8 bases, with 10 bases between. The CDR3 region is CASAIEDEQFF. CDR3 nucleotide sequence: TGCGCCAGCGCTATAGAGGATGAGCAGTTCTTC.

The chain links TRBV11-2 to TRBJ2-7, with D perhaps TRBD2 (6 bases). The V end was cut by 3 bases, the J end by 2 bases, with 14 bases between. Germline lookup yields CDR1 SGHAT and CDR2 FQNNGV. The CDR3 runs to 15 residues. The CDR3 protein is CASSLGGYGPYEQYF. The CDR3, as DNA: TGTGCCAGCAGCTTGGGAGGTTACGGCCCCTACGAGCAGTACTTC.

The chain joins TRBV6-6 to TRBJ2-7, with 8 bases identical to TRBD1. Germline values: CDR1 MNHNY, CDR2 SVGAGI (reference sequence). The CDR3 is made up of 15 amino acids. V was pared by 0 bases and J by 5 bases, with 6 bases of the junction left unmatched. CDR3 in amino acids: CASSYSGQGKDEQYF. The CDR3 DNA reads TGTGCCAGCAGTTACTCAGGACAGGGCAAGGACGAGCAGTACTTC.

The V and J genes are TRBV5-1 and TRBJ1-1; no clear D. Trimming left V 0 bases short and J 0 bases short, with 30 bases between. From germline, CDR1 is SGHRS and CDR2 YFSETQ. This CDR3 is built from 22 residues. The CDR3 loop is CASSLGRAVKKTDNPMNTEAFF. The CDR3 nucleotides read TGCGCCAGCAGCTTGGGGAGGGCAGTAAAGAAAACCGACAATCCAATGAACACTGAAGCTTTCTTT.

The J gene is TRBJ2-3, the V gene TRBV10-3; 8 bases are a match to TRBD2. Trimming removed 10 bases from V and 1 base from J; junction bases left unmatched: 7. Germline V CDR1 and CDR2: ENHRY, SYGVKD. The CDR3 extends over 14 amino acids. CDR3 bases: TGTGCCAGCTGGACTAGCCTGGGCACAGATACGCAGTATTTT. It encodes CASWTSLGTDTQYF.

The chain employs TRBV11-2 and TRBJ1-1, with 7 bases that match TRBD1. CDR3 length: 14 amino acids. From germline, CDR1 is SGHAT and CDR2 FQNNGV. Trimming cost V 5 bases and J 3 bases; bases outside gene matches: 6. The CDR3 is CASSLLQGHTEAFF. DNA of the CDR3: TGTGCCAGCAGCCTGCTACAGGGGCACACTGAAGCTTTCTTT.

V and J are TRBV4-3 and TRBJ2-4, with a weak D call TRBD1 (6 bases). This CDR3 spans 12 amino acids. Germline CDR1 is LGHNA and CDR2 is YSLEER. V lost 0 bases and J 10 bases, leaving 7 bases between the germline ends. DNA for the CDR3: TGCGCCAGCAGCCAAGAACAGGGAATTCAGTACTTC. It yields the protein CASSQEQGIQYF.

The chain employs TRBV5-1 and TRBJ1-2; D is possibly TRBD1 (5 bases). This CDR3 has 15 amino acids. The germline gives CDR1 SGHRS, CDR2 YFSETQ. Trimming took 5 bases from V and 4 from J, leaving 18 bases between them. CDR3 loop: CASSRMGDSGYGYTF. CDR3 DNA: TGCGCCAGCAGTCGAATGGGGGATTCAGGCTATGGCTACACCTTC.

The CDR3 DNA sequence: TGTGCCACCAGCAGAGATTTCCGGTCCTCTTATGGCTACACCTTC. Protein: CATSRDFRSSYGYTF. V gene TRBV15 combines with J gene TRBJ1-2, with D uncertain. The CDR3 has 15 residues. The germline V and J ends were trimmed by 0 bases and 5 bases, with 13 bases remaining between them. Germline CDR1 reads LNHNV; CDR2 reads YYDKDF (reference sequence).

This chain links TRBV29-1 with TRBJ2-5, with 7 bases that match TRBD1. Germline V gene lookup returns CDR1 SQVTM and CDR2 ANQGSEA. V gave up 7 bases and J gave up 5 bases; unmatched junction bases: 7. The CDR3 has 12 amino acids. This chain's CDR3 is CSGRQGPETQYF. The CDR3 DNA reads TGCAGCGGCCGACAGGGCCCGGAGACCCAGTACTTC.

The chain combines TRBV15 with TRBJ2-3; 11 bases are shared with TRBD1. V lost 1 base to trimming and J lost 6 bases; unmatched junction nucleotides: 6. From germline, CDR1 is LNHNV and CDR2 YYDKDF (reference sequence). This CDR3 region has 16 residues. CDR3 bases: TGTGCCACCAGCAGAGGCGGGACAGGGGGAATGGATACGCAGTATTTT. It is translated as CATSRGGTGGMDTQYF.

The gene calls are TRBV6-6 and TRBJ1-4, with D hard to call. Germline V gene data show CDR1 as MNHNY and CDR2 as SVGAGI (reference sequence). The CDR3 covers 14 residues. The ends were cut back, 2 bases at V and 0 bases at J, with 4 bases in the middle. Here the CDR3 reads CASSYGATNEKLFF. In DNA form, the CDR3 reads TGTGCCAGCAGTTACGGTGCAACTAATGAAAAACTGTTTTTT.

The gene calls are TRBV4-2 and TRBJ2-3; no firm D call. Germline values: CDR1 LGHNA, CDR2 YNFKEQ. CDR3 length: 13 amino acids. The V end was cut by 2 bases, the J end by 6 bases, with 9 bases between. Here the CDR3 reads CASSQPGRDTQYF. In DNA, the CDR3 is TGTGCCAGCAGCCAACCCGGACGGGATACGCAGTATTTT.

This clone occurred once. This chain links TRBV7-8 with TRBJ1-3; D unresolved. The V end lost 1 base, the J end lost 2 bases, and 12 bases lay between the germline ends. This CDR3 has 16 amino acids. Germline values: CDR1 SGHVS, CDR2 FQNEAQ. The CDR3 loop reads CASSLVRGAPGNTIYF. As DNA, the CDR3 is TGTGCCAGCAGCTTAGTGCGGGGTGCGCCTGGAAACACCATATATTTT.

The chain couples TRBV21-1 to TRBJ2-2; the table's D call TRBD1 went unverified against the DNA. TRBV21-1 is recorded as a pseudogene. The CDR3 runs to 16 residues. In DNA, the CDR3 is TGTGCCAGCAGCAAAGTCCACAGATCGAACACCGGGGAGCTGTTTTTT. This sequence encodes CASSKVHRSNTGELFF.

V is TRBV28 and J is TRBJ1-6, with a tentative D call TRBD1 (5 bases). V lost 2 bases to trimming and J lost 5 bases, with 7 bases between them. The length of the CDR3 is 14 residues. Germline lookup yields CDR1 MDHEN and CDR2 SYDVKM. The DNA of the CDR3 is TGTGCCAGCAGTTTAGGGGGGGATAATTCACCCCTCCACTTT. Translated: CASSLGGDNSPLHF.

J is TRBJ2-7 and V is TRBV6-1; D gene uncertain. Trimming took 0 bases from V and 2 from J, leaving 11 bases between them. The germline V gene encodes CDR1 MNHNS and CDR2 SASEGT. The CDR3 has 15 amino acids. The CDR3 nucleotides are TGTGCCAGCAGTGAAGCCCCGGGCCAAACCTACGAGCAGTACTTC. Translating it yields CASSEAPGQTYEQYF.

The gene calls are TRBV5-1 and TRBJ1-6; maybe TRBD1 (6 bases). The CDR3 spans 14 residues. Trimming took 9 bases from V and 7 from J, leaving 17 bases between them. CDR1 and CDR2 (germline): SGHRS, YFSETQ. CDR3 amino acids: CATTEDSLNSPLHF. The CDR3 coding sequence is TGCGCCACCACAGAGGACAGTCTAAATTCACCCCTCCACTTT.

DNA of the CDR3: TGTGCCAGCAGAGGAGGCGGTAGCTCCTACAATGAGCAGTTCTTC. This gives the protein CASRGGGSSYNEQFF. This sequence joins TRBV27 and TRBJ2-1; D perhaps matches TRBD2 (5 bases). CDR1 and CDR2 from the germline V gene are MNHEY and SMNVEV (reference sequence). The CDR3 runs to 15 residues. V was shortened by 6 bases and J by 0 bases, with 12 bases between the two germline ends.

CDR3 bases: TGTGCCAGTAGTACCGGGACAGCGAATCAGCCCCAGCATTTT. Its translation: CASSTGTANQPQHF. The chain is built from TRBV19 and TRBJ1-5; 7 bases align to TRBD1. Trimming at V came to 4 bases and at J to 4 bases, leaving 4 bases not matched to a gene. In germline, CDR1 is LNHDA, CDR2 SQIVND (reference sequence). This CDR3 is 14 amino acids long. Supplemented by reference TRBV19 and TRBJ1-5, the full variable domain reads DGGITQSPKYLFRKEGQNVTLSCEQNLNHDAMYWYRQDPGQGLRLIYYSQIVNDFQKGDIAEGYSVSREKKESFPLTVTSAQKNPTAFYLCASSTGTANQPQHFGDGTRLSIL.

Here the CDR3 reads CASSFRGPVETQYF. DNA for the CDR3: TGTGCCAGCAGCTTTAGGGGACCGGTGGAGACCCAGTACTTC. The V call is TRBV7-2, the J call TRBJ2-5; D might be TRBD1 or TRBD2, each matching 5 bases. Germline V lookup: CDR1 SGHTA, CDR2 FQGNSA. The CDR3 is 14 amino acids. The germline V and J ends were trimmed by 3 bases and 5 bases, with 13 bases remaining between them. The complete variable domain, with remaining parts taken from reference TRBV7-2 and TRBJ2-5, reads GAGVSQSPSNKVTEKGKDVELRCDPISGHTALYWYRQSLGQGLEFLIYFQGNSAPDKSGLPSDRFSAERTGGSVSTLTIQRTQQEDSAVYLCASSFRGPVETQYFGPGTRLLVL.

This clone appeared a single time. CDR3 sequence reads: CASSLNRGAGELFF. The CDR3 DNA reads TGTGCCAGCAGTCTTAACAGGGGGGCCGGGGAGCTGTTTTTT. This sequence joins TRBV6-5 and TRBJ2-2; 8 bases map to TRBD1. Trimming removed 5 bases from V and 6 bases from J; junction bases left unmatched: 5. Germline V gene sequence: CDR1 MNHEY, CDR2 SVGAGI. This CDR3 contains 14 residues.

This sequence joins TRBV5-1 and TRBJ1-6; 8 bases line up with TRBD1. V lost 3 bases, J lost 3 bases, and 2 bases stayed unmatched. The CDR3 spans 15 residues. CDR1 is SGHRS and CDR2 is YFSETQ in the germline V gene. This CDR3 is CASSWTGIYNSPLHF. The CDR3 region has the DNA TGCGCCAGCAGCTGGACAGGGATCTATAATTCACCCCTCCACTTT.